The T cell receptor (beta chain) under discussion was sequenced for a study of human T cells and chemical hapten exposure. Study context: Alopecia areata, totalis or universalis affected patients who were mostly female. Regarding the study as a whole: Healthy individuals' immune responses may differ from those of donors, who had alopecia.

The time point is: patch test 3, about 24 weeks after DPC sensitization. Sample treatment: therapeutic diphenylcyclopropenone sensitization with weekly scalp DPC. Total RNA was extracted from unfractionated whole blood. V gave up 4 bases and J gave up 1 base, with 8 bases separating them. CDR3 length equals 12 residues. The germline V gene has CDR1 SQVTM and CDR2 ANQGSEA. TCRdb recomputed calls from the RACE reads with MiXCR, one row per CDR3 protein. The repertoire has 150,000 to 200,000 distinct CDR3 sequences, 28% of them found once; the top ten carry around 2.3%. About this clonotype: Its antigen is currently unknown.

The sample consisted of whole blood, taken in connection with sensitization to the hapten diphenylcyclopropenone (DPC). The TCR was taken from a woman aged 18-35 years with alopecia areata. Some clones in this sample may be carry-over from other donors' samples. The chain joins TRBV29-1 to TRBJ2-7; D is unclear. In DNA form, the CDR3 reads TGCAGCGTTGCAACTCAATCCTACGAGCAGTACTTC. It translates to CSVATQSYEQYF.